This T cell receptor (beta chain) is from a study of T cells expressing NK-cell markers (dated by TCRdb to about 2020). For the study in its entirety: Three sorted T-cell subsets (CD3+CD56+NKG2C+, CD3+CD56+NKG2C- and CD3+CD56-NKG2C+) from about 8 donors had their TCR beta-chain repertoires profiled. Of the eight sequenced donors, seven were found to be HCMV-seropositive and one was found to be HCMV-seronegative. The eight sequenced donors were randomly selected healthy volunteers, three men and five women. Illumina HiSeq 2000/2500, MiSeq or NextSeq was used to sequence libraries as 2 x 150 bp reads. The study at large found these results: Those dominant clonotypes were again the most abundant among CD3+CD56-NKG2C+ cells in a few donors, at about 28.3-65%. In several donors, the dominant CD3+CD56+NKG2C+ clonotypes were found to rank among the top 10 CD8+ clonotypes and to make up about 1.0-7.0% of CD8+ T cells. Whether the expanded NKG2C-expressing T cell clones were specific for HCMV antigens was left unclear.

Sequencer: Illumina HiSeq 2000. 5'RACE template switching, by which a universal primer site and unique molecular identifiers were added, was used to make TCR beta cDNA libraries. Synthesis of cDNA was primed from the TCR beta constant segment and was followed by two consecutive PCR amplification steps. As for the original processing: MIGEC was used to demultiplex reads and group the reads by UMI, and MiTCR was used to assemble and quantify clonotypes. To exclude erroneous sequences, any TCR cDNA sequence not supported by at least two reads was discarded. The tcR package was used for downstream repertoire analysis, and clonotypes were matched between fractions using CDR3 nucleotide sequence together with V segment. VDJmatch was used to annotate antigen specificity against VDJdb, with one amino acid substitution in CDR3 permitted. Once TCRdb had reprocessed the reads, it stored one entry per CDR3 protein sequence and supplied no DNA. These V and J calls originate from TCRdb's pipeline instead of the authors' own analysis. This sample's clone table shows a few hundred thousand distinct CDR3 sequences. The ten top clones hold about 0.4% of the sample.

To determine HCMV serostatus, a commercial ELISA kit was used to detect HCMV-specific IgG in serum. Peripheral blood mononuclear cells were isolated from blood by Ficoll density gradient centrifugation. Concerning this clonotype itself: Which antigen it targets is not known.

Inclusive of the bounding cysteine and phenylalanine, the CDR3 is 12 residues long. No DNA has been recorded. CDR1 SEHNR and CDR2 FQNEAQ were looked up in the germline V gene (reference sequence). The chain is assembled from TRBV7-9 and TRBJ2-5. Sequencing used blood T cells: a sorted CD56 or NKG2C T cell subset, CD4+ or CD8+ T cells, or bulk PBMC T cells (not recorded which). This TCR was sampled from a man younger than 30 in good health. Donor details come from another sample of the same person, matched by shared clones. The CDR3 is CASSLELGTQYF.